One T cell receptor (beta chain) is described in this entry. These data originate in a study of blood T cells in healthy people across ages. Study overall: Using template switching, researchers captured about one barcoded beta molecule for each two T cells.

This CDR3 is 14 amino acids long. Per germline, CDR1 DFQATT and CDR2 SNEGSKA (reference sequence). V gave up 1 base and J gave up 2 bases, with 11 bases separating them. For the second PCR, which ran for 7 to 11 cycles, a sample-barcoded 5' primer and a J-beta primer mix were used. MiXCR, run by TCRdb on the 5' RACE reads, gives a single entry per CDR3 protein. Of roughly 800,000 distinct CDR3 sequences listed, about 48% were seen once; the top ten hold roughly two fifths. This TCR was sampled from an older man in good health. What was sequenced was blood. The chain uses TRBV20-1 and TRBJ2-5; D unresolved. The CDR3 DNA reads as TGCAGTGCTAGAGCCGTCACAGTACAAGAGACCCAGTACTTC. Translated, it gives CSARAVTVQETQYF.